This T cell receptor beta chain comes out of a study of T cell responses to AZD1222 COVID-19 vaccine. Study results and caveats: Vaccination with two AZD1222 doses was followed by a rise in Spike-specific TCR breadth and depth. Donors skewed white British and female; clonal diversity was possibly underestimated. Baseline seropositivity characterized only a handful of AZD1222 recipients.

Some clones are missing from TCRdb's copy, which holds only in-frame ones; the method was immunoSEQ multiplex PCR. The sample lists about 120,000 clones, approximately 86% occurring once. For this clone: The antigen is undetermined. The same CDR3 is also encoded by other DNA sequences in this sample.

The CDR3 has 13 amino acids. V gave up 1 base and J gave up 0 bases, with 6 bases separating them. The germline CDR1 and CDR2 sequences are SQVTM and ANQGSEA. This rearrangement joins TRBV29-1 to TRBJ1-1; D gene unclear. The source of this sequence is an adult who received the AZD1222 COVID-19 vaccine. The sample here was peripheral blood, taken 28 days after the second AZD1222 dose. The CDR3, as DNA: TGCAGCGTTGAAGGGCAGATGAACACTGAAGCTTTCTTT. It translates to CSVEGQMNTEAFF.